The text below deals with one TCR beta chain. Its antigen is as yet unknown. This entry comes from a study of cytomegalovirus exposure and HLA in healthy donors. The CDR3 is 14 amino acids. V dropped 8 bases and J dropped 2 bases, with 13 bases sitting between them. The germline V gene encodes CDR1 ENHRY and CDR2 SYGVKD. Study results and limitations: In the roughly 120 validation repertoires, 94% of cluster scores exceeded 0, per a later analysis. It was 150 to 200 TCR beta chains that were listed as cytomegalovirus-associated.

The assay was immunoSEQ multiplex PCR, and TCRdb's table has in-frame clones only and misses some. In the table there are approximately 300,000 clones, around 86% of which are singletons. Sequencing used PBMCs. The TCR comes from a woman between 18 and 29 years old in good health and CMV-seronegative. The chain joins TRBV10-3 to TRBJ2-1; D is perhaps TRBD2 (6 bases). The CDR3 DNA sequence: TGTGCCATCTATGGGGGAGGTACCTACAATGAGCAGTTCTTC. Translating it yields CAIYGGGTYNEQFF.